This TCR beta chain was retrieved from a study of cytomegalovirus exposure and HLA in healthy donors. Assay used: immunoSEQ multiplex PCR; TCRdb lists only in-frame clones, some missing. This table holds 130,000 or so clones, around 92% found once. In its sample, this clone was seen once. Trimming removed 0 bases from V and 2 bases from J, with 4 bases in between. CDR1 and CDR2 from the germline V gene are LGHNA and YSLEER. The CDR3 length is 13 residues. Sequencing used PBMCs. The V gene is TRBV4-3, the J gene TRBJ1-1; D gene uncertain. This TCR was sampled from a man aged 25 to 40 in good health and CMV-seronegative. CDR3 protein: CASSQDLNTEAFF. The CDR3 bases are TGCGCCAGCAGCCAAGATCTCAACACTGAAGCTTTCTTT.